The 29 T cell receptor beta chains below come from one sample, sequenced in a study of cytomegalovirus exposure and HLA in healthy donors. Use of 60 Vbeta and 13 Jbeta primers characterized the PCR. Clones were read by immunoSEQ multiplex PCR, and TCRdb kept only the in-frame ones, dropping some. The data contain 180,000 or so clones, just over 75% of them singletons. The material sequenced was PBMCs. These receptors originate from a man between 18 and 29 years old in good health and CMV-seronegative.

CDR3 protein: CAWSVTGDGANVLTF. In DNA form, the CDR3 reads TGTGCCTGGAGTGTAACGGGGGATGGGGCCAACGTCCTGACTTTC. The chain carries TRBV30 and TRBJ2-6; TRBD2 is a possible D gene (6 bases). V lost 0 bases, J lost 3 bases, and 9 bases lay in between. The germline V gene has CDR1 GTSNPN and CDR2 SVGIG (reference sequence). The CDR3 runs to 15 residues.

The CDR3 is CASSLQGLNQPQHF. DNA of the CDR3: TGCGCCAGCAGCTTACAGGGATTGAATCAGCCCCAGCATTTT. V and J are TRBV5-1 and TRBJ1-5, with a tentative D call TRBD1 (6 bases). This CDR3 is built from 14 residues. The V gene lost 2 bases and the J gene lost 4 bases, with 10 bases spanning the gap. Germline loops: CDR1 SGHRS, CDR2 YFSETQ.

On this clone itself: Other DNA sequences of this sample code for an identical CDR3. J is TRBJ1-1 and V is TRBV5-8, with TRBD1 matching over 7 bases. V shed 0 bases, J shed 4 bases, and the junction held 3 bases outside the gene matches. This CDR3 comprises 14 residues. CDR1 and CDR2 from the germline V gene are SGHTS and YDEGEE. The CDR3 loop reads CASSLGQGGTEAFF. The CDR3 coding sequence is TGTGCCAGCAGCTTGGGTCAGGGGGGCACTGAAGCTTTCTTT.

The chain's CDR3 is CASSYTGSETYANYGYTF. As DNA, the CDR3 is TGTGCCAGCAGTTATACAGGGAGCGAGACCTATGCTAACTATGGCTACACCTTC. This rearrangement joins TRBV2 to TRBJ1-2; maybe TRBD1 (6 bases). V was clipped by 5 bases and J by 0 bases, with 22 bases between them. Germline CDR1 SNHLY, CDR2 FYNNEI. The CDR3 contains 18 residues.

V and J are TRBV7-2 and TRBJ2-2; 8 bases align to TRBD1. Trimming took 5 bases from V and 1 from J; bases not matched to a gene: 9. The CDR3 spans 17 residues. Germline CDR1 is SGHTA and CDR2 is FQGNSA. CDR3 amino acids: CASSPETGVRNTGELFF. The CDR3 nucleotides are TGTGCCAGCAGCCCCGAGACAGGGGTAAGGAACACCGGGGAGCTGTTTTTT.

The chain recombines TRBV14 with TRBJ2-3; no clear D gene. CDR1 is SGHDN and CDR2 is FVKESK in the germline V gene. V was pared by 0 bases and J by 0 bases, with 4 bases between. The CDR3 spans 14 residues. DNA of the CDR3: TGTGCCAGCAGCCAAGAACTTAGCACAGATACGCAGTATTTT. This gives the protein CASSQELSTDTQYF.

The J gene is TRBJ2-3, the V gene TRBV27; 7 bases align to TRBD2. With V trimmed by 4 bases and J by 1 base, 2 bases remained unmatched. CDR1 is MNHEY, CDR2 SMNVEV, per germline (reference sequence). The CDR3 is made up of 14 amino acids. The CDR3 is CASSSGGGTDTQYF. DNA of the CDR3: TGTGCCAGCAGTTCGGGGGGAGGCACAGATACGCAGTATTTT.

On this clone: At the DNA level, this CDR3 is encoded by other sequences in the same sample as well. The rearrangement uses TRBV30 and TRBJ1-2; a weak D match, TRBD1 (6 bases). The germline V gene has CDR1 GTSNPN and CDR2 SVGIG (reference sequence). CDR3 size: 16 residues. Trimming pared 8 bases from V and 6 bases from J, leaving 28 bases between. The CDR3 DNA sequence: TGTGCCCGGACGGAGGATGGGGGGGCGAGCACTAATGGCTACACCTTC. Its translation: CARTEDGGASTNGYTF. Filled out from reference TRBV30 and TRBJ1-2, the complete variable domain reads SQTIHQWPATLVQPVGSPLSLECTVEGTSNPNLYWYRQAAGRGLQLLFYSVGIGQISSEVPQNLSASRPQDRQFILSSKKLLLSDSGFYLCARTEDGGASTNGYTFGSGTRLTVV.

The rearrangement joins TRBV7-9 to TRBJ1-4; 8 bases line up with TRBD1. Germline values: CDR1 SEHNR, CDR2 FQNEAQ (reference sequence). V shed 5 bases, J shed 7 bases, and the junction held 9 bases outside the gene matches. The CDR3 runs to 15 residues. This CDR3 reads CASSHGQGEGEKLFF. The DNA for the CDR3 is TGTGCCAGCAGCCACGGACAGGGTGAGGGTGAAAAACTGTTTTTT.

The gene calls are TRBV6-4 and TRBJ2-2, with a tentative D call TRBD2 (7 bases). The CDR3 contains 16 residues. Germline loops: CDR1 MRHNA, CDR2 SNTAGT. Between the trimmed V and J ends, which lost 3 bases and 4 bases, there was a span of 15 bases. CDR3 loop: CASSESGGRLTGELFF. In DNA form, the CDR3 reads TGTGCCAGCAGTGAATCGGGGGGCCGGCTCACCGGGGAGCTGTTTTTT.

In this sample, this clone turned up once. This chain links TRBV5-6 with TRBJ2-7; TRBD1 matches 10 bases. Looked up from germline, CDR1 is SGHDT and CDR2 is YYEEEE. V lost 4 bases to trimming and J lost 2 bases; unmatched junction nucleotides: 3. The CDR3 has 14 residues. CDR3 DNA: TGTGCCAGCAGCCGGACAGGGGGGGCCTACGAGCAGTACTTC. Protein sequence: CASSRTGGAYEQYF.

The CDR3 sequence is CASSFSPRTGGATEAFF. The CDR3 DNA follows: TGTGCCAGCAGCTTCTCCCCCCGGACAGGGGGAGCCACTGAAGCTTTCTTT. The rearrangement uses TRBV9 and TRBJ1-1, with 10 bases identical to TRBD1. The CDR3 loop spans 17 amino acids. Germline CDR1 and CDR2: SGDLS and YYNGEE. The junction had 13 bases not matched to a gene; V was cut back by 4 bases and J by 4 bases.

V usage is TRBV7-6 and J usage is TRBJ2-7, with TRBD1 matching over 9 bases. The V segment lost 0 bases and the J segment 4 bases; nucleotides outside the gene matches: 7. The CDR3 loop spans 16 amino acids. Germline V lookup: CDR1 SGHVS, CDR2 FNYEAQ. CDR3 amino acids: CASSLAGGTGTYEQYF. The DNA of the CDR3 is TGTGCCAGCAGCTTAGCGGGGGGGACAGGGACTTACGAGCAGTACTTC.

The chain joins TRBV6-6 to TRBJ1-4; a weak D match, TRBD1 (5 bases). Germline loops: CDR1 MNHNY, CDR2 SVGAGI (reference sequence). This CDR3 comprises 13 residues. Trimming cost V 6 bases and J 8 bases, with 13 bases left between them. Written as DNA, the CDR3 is TGTGCCAGCAGCCGTGGACACGCCGAAAAACTGTTTTTT. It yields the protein CASSRGHAEKLFF.

This CDR3 reads CASSAGQAHQPQHF. The DNA of the CDR3 is TGTGCCAGCAGCGCGGGACAGGCACATCAGCCCCAGCATTTT. The chain uses TRBV9 and TRBJ1-5; 8 nucleotides line up with TRBD1. Trimming took 3 bases from V and 5 from J; bases not matched to a gene: 4. The CDR3 runs 14 residues. The V gene's germline CDR1 is SGDLS and CDR2 YYNGEE.

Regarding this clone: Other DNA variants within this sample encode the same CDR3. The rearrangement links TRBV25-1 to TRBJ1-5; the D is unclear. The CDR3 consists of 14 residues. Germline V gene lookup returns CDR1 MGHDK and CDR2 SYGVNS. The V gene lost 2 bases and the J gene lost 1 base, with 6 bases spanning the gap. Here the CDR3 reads CASSEGQSNQPQHF. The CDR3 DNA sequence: TGTGCCAGCAGTGAAGGCCAGAGCAATCAGCCCCAGCATTTT.

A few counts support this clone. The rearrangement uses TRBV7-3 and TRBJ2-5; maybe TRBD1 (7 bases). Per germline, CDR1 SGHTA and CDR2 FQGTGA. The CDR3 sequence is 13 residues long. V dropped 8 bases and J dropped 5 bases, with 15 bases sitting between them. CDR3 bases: TGTGCCAGCGGACAGGAGGGTGCGGAGACCCAGTACTTC. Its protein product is CASGQEGAETQYF.

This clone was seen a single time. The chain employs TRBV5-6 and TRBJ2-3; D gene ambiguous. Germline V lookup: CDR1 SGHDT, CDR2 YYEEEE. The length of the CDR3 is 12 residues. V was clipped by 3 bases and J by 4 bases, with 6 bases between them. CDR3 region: CASSSVADTQYF. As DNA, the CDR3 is TGTGCCAGCAGCTCGGTCGCAGATACGCAGTATTTT.

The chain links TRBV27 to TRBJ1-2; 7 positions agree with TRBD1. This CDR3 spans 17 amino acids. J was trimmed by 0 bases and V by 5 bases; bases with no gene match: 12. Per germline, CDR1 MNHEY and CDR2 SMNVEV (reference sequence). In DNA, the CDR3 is TGTGCCAGCAGTCCAAGGACAGGTCCAACCTCTAACTATGGCTACACCTTC. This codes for CASSPRTGPTSNYGYTF.

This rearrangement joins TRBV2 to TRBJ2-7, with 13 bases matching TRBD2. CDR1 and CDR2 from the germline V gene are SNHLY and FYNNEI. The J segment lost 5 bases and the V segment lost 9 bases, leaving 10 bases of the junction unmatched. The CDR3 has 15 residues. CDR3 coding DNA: TGTGCCAGACAGACTAGCGGGGGGTTCCGCGACGAGCAGTACTTC. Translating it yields CARQTSGGFRDEQYF. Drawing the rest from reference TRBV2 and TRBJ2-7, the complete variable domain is EPEVTQTPSHQVTQMGQEVILRCVPISNHLYFYWYRQILGQKVEFLVSFYNNEISEKSEIFDDQFSVERPDGSNFTLKIRSTKLEDSAMYFCARQTSGGFRDEQYFGPGTRLTVT.

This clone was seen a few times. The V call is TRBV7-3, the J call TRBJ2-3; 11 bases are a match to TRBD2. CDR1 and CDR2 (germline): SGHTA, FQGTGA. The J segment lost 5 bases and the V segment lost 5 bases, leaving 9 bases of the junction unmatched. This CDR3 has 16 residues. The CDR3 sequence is CASSPRASGGRDTQYF. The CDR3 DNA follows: TGTGCCAGCAGCCCCCGGGCTAGCGGGGGGAGAGATACGCAGTATTTT.

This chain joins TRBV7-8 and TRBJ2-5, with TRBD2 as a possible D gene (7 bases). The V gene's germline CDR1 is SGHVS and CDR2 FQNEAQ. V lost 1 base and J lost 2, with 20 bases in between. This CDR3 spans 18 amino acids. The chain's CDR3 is CASSLVTAGRDKQETQYF. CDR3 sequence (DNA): TGTGCCAGCAGCTTAGTGACAGCGGGAAGGGACAAACAAGAGACCCAGTACTTC.

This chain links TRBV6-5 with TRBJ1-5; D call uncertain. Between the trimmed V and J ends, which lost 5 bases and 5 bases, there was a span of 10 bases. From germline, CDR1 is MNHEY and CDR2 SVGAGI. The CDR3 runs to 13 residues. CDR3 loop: CASSQTGDQPQHF. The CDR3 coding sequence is TGTGCCAGCAGTCAGACCGGAGATCAGCCCCAGCATTTT.

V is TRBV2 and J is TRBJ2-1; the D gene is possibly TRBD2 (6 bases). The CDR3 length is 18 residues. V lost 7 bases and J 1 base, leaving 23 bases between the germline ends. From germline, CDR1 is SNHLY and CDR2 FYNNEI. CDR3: CASNGGSGVLPSYNEQFF. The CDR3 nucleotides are TGTGCCAGCAACGGTGGGTCGGGGGTACTACCTTCCTACAATGAGCAGTTCTTC.

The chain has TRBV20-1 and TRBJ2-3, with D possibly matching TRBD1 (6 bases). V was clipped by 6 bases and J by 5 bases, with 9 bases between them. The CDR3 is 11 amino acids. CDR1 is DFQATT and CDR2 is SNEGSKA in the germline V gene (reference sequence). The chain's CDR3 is CSARQVDTQYF. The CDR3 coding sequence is TGCAGTGCGAGACAGGTAGATACGCAGTATTTT.

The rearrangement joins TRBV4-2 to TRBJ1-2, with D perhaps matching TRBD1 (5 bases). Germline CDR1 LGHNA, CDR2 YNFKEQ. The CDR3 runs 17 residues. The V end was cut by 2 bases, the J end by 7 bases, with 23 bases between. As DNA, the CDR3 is TGTGCCAGCAGCCAATCGGGGCCTTGGGGGGAAGAGGGTGGCTACACCTTC. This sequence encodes CASSQSGPWGEEGGYTF.

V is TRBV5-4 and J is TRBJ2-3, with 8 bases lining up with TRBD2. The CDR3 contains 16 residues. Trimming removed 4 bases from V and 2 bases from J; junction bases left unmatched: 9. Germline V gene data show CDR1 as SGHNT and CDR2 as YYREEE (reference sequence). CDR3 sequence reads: CASSPQLADITDTQYF. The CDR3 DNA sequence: TGTGCCAGCAGCCCCCAACTAGCGGATATCACAGATACGCAGTATTTT. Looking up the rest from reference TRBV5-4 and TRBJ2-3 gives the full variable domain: ETGVTQSPTHLIKTRGQQVTLRCSSQSGHNTVSWYQQALGQGPQFIFQYYREEENGRGNFPPRFSGLQFPNYSSELNVNALELDDSALYLCASSPQLADITDTQYFGPGTRLTVL.

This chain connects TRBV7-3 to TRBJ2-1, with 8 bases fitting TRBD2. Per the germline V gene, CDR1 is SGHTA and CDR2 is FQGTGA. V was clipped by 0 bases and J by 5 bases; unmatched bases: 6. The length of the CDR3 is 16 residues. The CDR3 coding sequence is TGTGCCAGCAGCTTAACGGACGGGAGGGGTAACAATGAGCAGTTCTTC. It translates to CASSLTDGRGNNEQFF.

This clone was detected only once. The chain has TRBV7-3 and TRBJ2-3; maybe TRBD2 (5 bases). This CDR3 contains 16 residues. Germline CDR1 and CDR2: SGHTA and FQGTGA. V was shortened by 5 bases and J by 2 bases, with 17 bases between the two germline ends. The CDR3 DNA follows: TGTGCCAGCAGCCAATCCTTTCGGGGTTACACAGATACGCAGTATTTT. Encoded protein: CASSQSFRGYTDTQYF.